Included here is one T cell receptor beta chain sequence, with context. What it recognizes is unknown. The sample belongs to a study of CD8 T cells in ankylosing spondylitis. Study-level results: A TCR beta motif made of eight highly homologous variants seemed typical of ankylosing spondylitis blood. Reported data indicate significant enrichment of disease-linked clones within matched ankylosing spondylitis synovial fluid.

CDR3 size: 17 residues. CDR1 and CDR2 (germline): MNHNS, SASEGT. Trimming took 3 bases from V and 9 from J; bases not matched to a gene: 10. The authors made TCR beta libraries by quantitative 5'-RACE with molecular barcodes. A single record per CDR3 protein comes from TCRdb applying MiXCR to the 5' RACE reads. This table holds fewer than 500,000 distinct CDR3 sequences, about 22% found once. Input material: blood, either unsorted or a sorted T cell fraction (not recorded which). This receptor was taken from a male donor with ankylosing spondylitis. The J gene is TRBJ2-1, the V gene TRBV6-1; 14 bases are a match to TRBD2. CDR3 sequence reads: CASSDPRTSGRFGEQFF. The CDR3 DNA reads TGTGCCAGCAGTGATCCCAGGACTAGCGGGAGGTTTGGTGAGCAGTTCTTC.